A single sample gave rise to the 9 T cell receptor beta chains below, sequenced in a study of glioma-infiltrating T cells. Amplification of TCR alpha and beta CDR3 regions from RNA used iRepertoire nested multiplex PCR. TCRdb used MiXCR to reprocess the multiplex PCR reads, holding one entry per CDR3 protein. Of more than 300,000 distinct CDR3 sequences listed, roughly 41% are singletons. The source material was glioma tissue, nonneoplastic brain tissue, or PBMCs (not recorded which). The receptors derive from a human donor with low-grade glioma or glioblastoma, undergoing nonglioma brain surgery, or in good health (not recorded which).

This clonotype has a count of ten or more. V usage is TRBV25-1 and J usage is TRBJ1-6; no clear D. Germline-derived CDR1 and CDR2 are MGHDK and SYGVNS. The CDR3 is 13 amino acids. V lost 5 bases, J lost 8 bases, and 10 bases lay in between. The CDR3 region has the DNA TGTGCCAGCAGTAGAGCGTTATATTCACCCCTCCACTTT. The encoded protein is CASSRALYSPLHF.

The chain is built from TRBV7-9 and TRBJ2-1, with TRBD1 matching 7 bases. Germline trimming cut 4 bases from V and 7 bases from J; bases unmatched to any gene: 10. The CDR3 has 15 amino acids. From germline, CDR1 is SEHNR and CDR2 FQNEAQ (reference sequence). CDR3 region: CASSSFDRVLNEQFF. CDR3 sequence (DNA): TGTGCCAGCAGCTCTTTCGACAGGGTCTTAAATGAGCAGTTCTTC.

In this sample, this clonotype turned up many times. CDR3 amino acids: CSASRGGSGSYEQYF. The CDR3 DNA follows: TGCAGTGCTTCACGGGGCGGTAGCGGCTCCTACGAGCAGTACTTC. This sequence joins TRBV20-1 and TRBJ2-7, with a weak D call TRBD2 (6 bases). Between the trimmed V and J ends, which lost 5 bases and 0 bases, there was a span of 17 bases. The CDR3 extends over 15 amino acids. CDR1 is DFQATT and CDR2 is SNEGSKA in the germline V gene (reference sequence).

The table lists this clonotype with a few counts. This rearrangement joins TRBV20-1 to TRBJ2-1, with unresolved D. Trimming removed 5 bases from V and 0 bases from J, with 14 bases in between. Germline V gene lookup returns CDR1 DFQATT and CDR2 SNEGSKA (reference sequence). This CDR3 is 15 amino acids long. The CDR3 nucleotides are TGCAGTGCTTCGAACAGAAGGAGCTCCTACAATGAGCAGTTCTTC. Protein product: CSASNRRSSYNEQFF.

Comment on this clonotype: Since a much larger clone is just one base distant, this may be a read error. V is TRBV6-6 and J is TRBJ2-1; weak D call: TRBD2 (6 bases). The CDR3 has 15 amino acids. Germline V gene data show CDR1 as MNHNY and CDR2 as SVGAGI (reference sequence). CDR3 nucleotides: TGTGCCGGCAGTCCCCGGGTGGAGGGTATAAATGAGCAGTTCTTC. Its translation is CAGSPRVEGINEQFF.

The rearrangement uses TRBV20-1 and TRBJ2-5; 9 bases align to TRBD1. CDR1 is DFQATT, CDR2 SNEGSKA, per germline (reference sequence). CDR3 length: 14 amino acids. The junction had 14 bases not matched to a gene; V was cut back by 6 bases and J by 9 bases. The CDR3 nucleotides read TGCAGTGCCCGGGACAGGGTGCATGTTGAGGCCCAGTACTTC. It yields the protein CSARDRVHVEAQYF.

This clonotype was found many times. The chain combines TRBV6-1 with TRBJ2-3, with a weak D call TRBD2 (6 bases). Trimming took off 5 bases at V and 4 bases at J, with 19 bases between the two ends. The CDR3 has 16 residues. CDR1 is MNHNS, CDR2 SASEGT, per germline. The CDR3 protein is CASSKGTPPASDTQYF. CDR3 nucleotides: TGTGCCAGCAGTAAAGGGACTCCCCCGGCCTCAGATACGCAGTATTTT.

This clonotype was observed at least ten times. The genes are TRBV20-1 and TRBJ1-5, with D maybe TRBD1 (5 bases). The CDR3 has 13 amino acids. V lost 0 bases, J lost 4 bases, and 7 bases lay in between. Per germline, CDR1 DFQATT and CDR2 SNEGSKA (reference sequence). CDR3 residues: CSARDRGNQPQHF. For the CDR3, the DNA is TGCAGTGCTAGAGATAGGGGTAATCAGCCCCAGCATTTT.

The chain uses TRBV4-2 and TRBJ2-1; maybe TRBD2 (5 bases). Germline values: CDR1 LGHNA, CDR2 YNFKEQ. The CDR3 runs to 14 residues. The V gene lost 1 base and the J gene lost 5 bases, with 9 bases spanning the gap. CDR3 loop: CASSQGRGDNEQFF. CDR3 DNA sequence: TGTGCCAGCAGCCAAGGCCGGGGAGACAATGAGCAGTTCTTC.